This record looks at one TCR beta chain sequence and its context. Its antigen is unidentified. The sample belongs to a study of siplizumab effects on memory and regulatory T cells. The repertoire was sequenced with immunoSEQ multiplex PCR; TCRdb's copy has only in-frame clones and lacks some. The table records around 68,000 clones, about 87% of them present only once. Study-level points and caveats: Tregs that proliferated in siplizumab cultures did not have their suppressive function confirmed.

The sequencing sample was made of Tregs sorted from blood. The receptor was derived from a human donor in good health.

CDR3 DNA sequence: TGTGCCAGCAGCTTGACAGGGGCGTCCTACGAGCAGTACTTC. Its protein product is CASSLTGASYEQYF. This chain links TRBV28 with TRBJ2-7; 8 positions match TRBD1. The trim removed 6 bases at V and 1 base at J, leaving 5 bases unmatched. The CDR3 loop spans 14 amino acids. Looked up from germline, CDR1 is MDHEN and CDR2 is SYDVKM. Supplemented by reference TRBV28 and TRBJ2-7, the full variable domain reads DVKVTQSSRYLVKRTGEKVFLECVQDMDHENMFWYRQDPGLGLRLIYFSYDVKMKEKGDIPEGYSVSREKKERFSLILESASTNQTSMYLCASSLTGASYEQYFGPGTRLTVT.